This T cell receptor (beta chain) was sequenced during a study of blood T cell repertoires in COVID-19. Overall study context: T cells, B-cell-depleted T cells, or PBMCs supplied cDNA or gDNA.

With 2 bases removed from V and 4 bases from J, the gap between germline ends came to 14 bases. The CDR3 covers 15 residues. Germline loops: CDR1 SGHAT, CDR2 FQNNGV. Patients in Seattle were enrolled during active infection, then followed longitudinally. Per the authors' pipeline: By means of reference gene primer amplification, nucleated cell counts were estimated. This table comes from immunoSEQ multiplex PCR, and its TCRdb copy is limited to in-frame clones, with some not included. Clone size and the V and J calls come from that table; the DNA yielded D and trimming. Here the sample spans around 480,000 clones, approximately 89% being singletons.

The genes are TRBV11-2 and TRBJ1-1; D is possibly TRBD1 (5 bases). The source of this sequence is a woman in her forties or fifties with COVID-19, enrolled during active disease. Sequenced material: peripheral blood. The CDR3 nucleotides read TGTGCCAGCAGCTTATCCCAGGGATATTCCACTGAAGCTTTCTTT. Protein sequence: CASSLSQGYSTEAFF.